Listed here are 22 T cell receptor beta chains from one sample, sequenced in a study of response to subunit inactivated influenza vaccine. TCRdb reprocessed the RT-PCR reads via MiXCR and lists one record per CDR3 protein. The repertoire consists of just under 550,000 distinct CDR3 sequences, with approximately 22% occurring once and the leading ten covering 2.5% to 3%. This sample also belongs to another study, concerning T cells expressing NK-cell markers. This second study notes: As the method of synthesis, 5'RACE template switching with UMIs yielded TCR beta cDNA.

Sequenced here: CD4+ T cells sorted from PBMCs, sampled 11 to 12 days after vaccination. Receptors originate from a man aged 50 to 60 who received an inactivated influenza vaccine.

This clonotype was counted between two and nine times. The J gene is TRBJ1-2, the V gene TRBV4-3; D unresolved. CDR3 length equals 12 residues. Trimming left V 0 bases short and J 8 bases short, with 7 bases between. The germline V gene encodes CDR1 LGHNA and CDR2 YSLEER. CDR3 nucleotide sequence: TGCGCCAGCAGCCAAGAAGAAGGAGGCTACACCTTC. Protein sequence: CASSQEEGGYTF.

Only a few counts were recorded for this clonotype. This rearrangement joins TRBV9 to TRBJ2-2, with D possibly matching TRBD1 (6 bases). CDR1 SGDLS and CDR2 YYNGEE come from the germline V gene. The CDR3 sequence is 15 residues long. Trimming cost V 4 bases and J 3 bases, with 13 bases left between them. The chain's CDR3 is CASSPDSPYTGELFF. CDR3 bases: TGTGCCAGCAGCCCGGACAGCCCCTACACCGGGGAGCTGTTTTTT.

In the case of this clonotype: It may be a read error: a sequence one base away is much more abundant. The missing conserved phenylalanine or tryptophan at the end of this CDR3 makes a read error likely. This chain uses TRBV5-1 with TRBJ2-2; 11 nucleotides align to TRBD2. Trimming took 4 bases from V and 5 from J; bases not matched to a gene: 4. The CDR3 is 15 residues long. Germline values: CDR1 SGHRS, CDR2 YFSETQ. This CDR3 is CASSAPSGGTGELFS. DNA of the CDR3: TGCGCCAGCAGCGCGCCTAGCGGGGGGACCGGGGAGCTGTTTTCT.

This clonotype was detected a few times. The genes are TRBV29-1 and TRBJ2-2, with TRBD1 identical over 9 bases. The CDR3 is 14 amino acids. Per the germline V gene, CDR1 is SQVTM and CDR2 is ANQGSEA. J gave up 1 base and V 7 bases, and 4 bases lay outside the gene matches. The CDR3 loop is CSGRQGGNTGELFF. CDR3 sequence (DNA): TGCAGCGGTAGACAGGGGGGGAACACCGGGGAGCTGTTTTTT.

This clonotype was seen many times. The rearrangement uses TRBV12-3 or TRBV12-4 and TRBJ2-3, with TRBD2 matching over 12 bases. V was clipped by 6 bases and J by 4 bases; unmatched bases: 5. The CDR3 has 15 residues. CDR3 DNA sequence: TGTGCCAGCAGATCCGGGACTAGCGGGCCAGATACGCAGTATTTT. This codes for CASRSGTSGPDTQYF.

V usage is TRBV29-1 and J usage is TRBJ2-7; 9 positions match TRBD1. V lost 7 bases and J lost 6; bases outside the gene matches: 10. The CDR3 sequence is 13 residues long. Germline V lookup: CDR1 SQVTM, CDR2 ANQGSEA. The CDR3 bases are TGCAGCGCCGCACCTAGACAGGGGGGCGAGCAGTACTTC. It translates to CSAAPRQGGEQYF.

V gene TRBV29-1 combines with J gene TRBJ2-2; possible D gene TRBD1, 6 bases. Trimming took 5 bases from V and 4 from J, leaving 11 bases between them. Germline V gene sequence: CDR1 SQVTM, CDR2 ANQGSEA. This CDR3 region has 13 residues. The CDR3 protein is CSVSEGGTGELFF. CDR3 coding DNA: TGCAGCGTTTCTGAAGGGGGCACCGGGGAGCTGTTTTTT.

The CDR3 sequence is CASSQYLRDSSNQPQHF. The CDR3 DNA sequence: TGTGCCAGCAGCCAATATCTAAGGGATTCAAGCAATCAGCCCCAGCATTTT. The chain couples TRBV3-1 to TRBJ1-5; no firm D call. CDR3 size: 17 residues. Trimming took 2 bases from V and 1 from J, leaving 15 bases between them. In germline, CDR1 is LGHDT, CDR2 YNNKEL (reference sequence).

This chain uses TRBV28 with TRBJ1-2, with D unclear. Germline CDR1 MDHEN, CDR2 SYDVKM. CDR3 length: 13 residues. Trimming removed 5 bases at V and 5 bases at J, with 12 bases between. In DNA form, the CDR3 reads TGTGCCAGCAGTGTGTTCAGGTTATATGGCTACACCTTC. It translates to CASSVFRLYGYTF.

This clonotype was picked up many times. V is TRBV15 and J is TRBJ1-5; D uncertain. Trimming took off 1 base at V and 0 bases at J, with 16 bases between the two ends. The CDR3 totals 18 residues. Per germline, CDR1 LNHNV and CDR2 YYDKDF (reference sequence). The CDR3 bases are TGTGCCACCAGCAGAGGGAACCGATTTACCTATAGCAATCAGCCCCAGCATTTT. As protein: CATSRGNRFTYSNQPQHF.

The chain combines TRBV28 with TRBJ2-2; 10 nucleotides agree with TRBD1. The germline V gene has CDR1 MDHEN and CDR2 SYDVKM. The CDR3 has 15 amino acids. The ends lost 4 bases at V and 6 bases at J; junction bases unmatched: 5. The CDR3 is CASSSGTGVPGELFF. The CDR3 bases are TGTGCCAGCAGTTCCGGGACAGGGGTCCCCGGGGAGCTGTTTTTT.

The V and J genes are TRBV2 and TRBJ1-4; D is uncertain. The germline V and J ends were trimmed by 8 bases and 4 bases, with 5 bases remaining between them. The CDR3 consists of 11 residues. Germline-derived CDR1 and CDR2 are SNHLY and FYNNEI. The CDR3 spells CASGVNEKLFF. The DNA of the CDR3 is TGTGCCAGCGGGGTTAATGAAAAACTGTTTTTT.

This chain links TRBV20-1 with TRBJ2-3; D not certain. The CDR3 consists of 14 residues. The V gene lost 4 bases and the J gene lost 0 bases, with 11 bases spanning the gap. Per germline, CDR1 DFQATT and CDR2 SNEGSKA (reference sequence). The CDR3 region is CSATGRSSTDTQYF. The CDR3 DNA follows: TGCAGTGCTACAGGACGGAGTAGCACAGATACGCAGTATTTT.

The chain joins TRBV15 to TRBJ1-5; D gene unclear. The CDR3 length is 15 residues. Trimming removed 4 bases from V and 7 bases from J, with 17 bases in between. Looked up from germline, CDR1 is LNHNV and CDR2 is YYDKDF (reference sequence). As DNA, the CDR3 is TGTGCCACCAGCAATCTGGAAGTATGGGGACAGCCCCAGCATTTT. This translates into CATSNLEVWGQPQHF.

This CDR3 reads CASSFRGDFLSNQPQHF. The CDR3 bases are TGTGCCAGCAGTTTCAGGGGGGACTTTCTTAGCAATCAGCCCCAGCATTTT. The chain is built from TRBV12-3 or TRBV12-4 and TRBJ1-5; 7 bases match TRBD1. The CDR3 contains 17 residues. With 3 bases clipped from V and 0 bases from J, the junction kept 8 bases outside the gene matches.

This clonotype was seen only a few times. V and J are TRBV3-1 and TRBJ2-6; D uncertain. Germline V gives CDR1 LGHDT, CDR2 YNNKEL (reference sequence). V was pared by 0 bases and J by 13 bases, with 4 bases between. This CDR3 spans 11 amino acids. The DNA for the CDR3 is TGTGCCAGCAGCCAAGAATATGTCCTGACTTTC. This translates into CASSQEYVLTF.

This clonotype was found a few times. The chain couples TRBV3-1 to TRBJ1-2; D not certain. V gave up 1 base and J gave up 4 bases, with 10 bases separating them. The CDR3 spans 14 residues. Germline-derived CDR1 and CDR2 are LGHDT and YNNKEL (reference sequence). The CDR3 sequence is CASSQGPIAYGYTF. The DNA of the CDR3 is TGTGCCAGCAGCCAAGGACCAATTGCCTATGGCTACACCTTC.

There are a few counts of this clonotype. The chain has TRBV4-3 and TRBJ1-5, with D hard to call. Germline lookup yields CDR1 LGHNA and CDR2 YSLEER. Trimming pared 0 bases from V and 4 bases from J, leaving 10 bases between. The CDR3 extends over 15 amino acids. The CDR3 DNA sequence: TGCGCCAGCAGCCAAGAATCCAGACCGAATCAGCCCCAGCATTTT. The encoded protein is CASSQESRPNQPQHF.

The rearrangement links TRBV4-3 to TRBJ1-2, with D perhaps matching TRBD1 (6 bases). The CDR3 has 16 amino acids. Germline CDR1 and CDR2: LGHNA and YSLEER. Trimming removed 1 base from V and 5 bases from J, with 17 bases in between. CDR3 bases: TGCGCCAGCAGCCAAGTCCGCGGGATGGGGGCTTATGGCTACACCTTC. This codes for CASSQVRGMGAYGYTF.

This clonotype was observed at least ten times. The chain joins TRBV20-1 to TRBJ2-2; D may be TRBD2 (5 bases). Germline V gives CDR1 DFQATT, CDR2 SNEGSKA (reference sequence). The V gene lost 1 base and the J gene lost 1 base, with 10 bases spanning the gap. The CDR3 runs to 15 residues. CDR3 sequence (DNA): TGCAGTGCTAGAGCGGGGTCAGAGAACACCGGGGAGCTGTTTTTT. Translation: CSARAGSENTGELFF.

This clonotype was observed a handful of times. This chain joins TRBV10-3 and TRBJ1-1; D unresolved. Germline V gene data show CDR1 as ENHRY and CDR2 as SYGVKD. V lost 5 bases and J 0 bases, leaving 16 bases between the germline ends. The CDR3 loop spans 16 amino acids. The CDR3 spells CAISNRTVTLNTEAFF. DNA of the CDR3: TGTGCCATCAGTAACCGCACAGTTACTCTGAACACTGAAGCTTTCTTT.

The genes are TRBV7-2 and TRBJ2-5, with 8 positions matching TRBD2. CDR1 is SGHTA, CDR2 FQGNSA, per germline. The CDR3 runs to 15 residues. Germline trimming cut 5 bases from V and 5 bases from J; bases unmatched to any gene: 10. The CDR3 loop is CASSPAGTRVETQYF. CDR3 DNA sequence: TGTGCCAGCAGCCCGGCCGGGACTAGAGTTGAGACCCAGTACTTC.